This T cell receptor beta chain was recorded in a study of blood T cell repertoires in COVID-19. Study summary: Collection of acute and convalescent COVID-19 samples took place in the United States, Italy and Spain. PBMCs, B-cell-depleted T cells, or T cells were the source of the cDNA or gDNA that made up the material.

The CDR3 is 14 amino acids. From germline, CDR1 is GTSNPN and CDR2 SVGIG (reference sequence). The J segment lost 8 bases and the V segment lost 0 bases, leaving 4 bases of the junction unmatched. Per the original data handling: From reference gene primer amplification, estimates of nucleated cell counts were derived. Method: immunoSEQ multiplex PCR; TCRdb's copy keeps in-frame clones and lacks some. V and J calls and clone size are copied from that table; D and trimming were computed from the DNA. The table shows 200,000 to 250,000 clones, with approximately 80% occurring only once. The sequence came from a human donor in a cohort sampled during active COVID-19. Material: peripheral blood. This chain uses TRBV30 with TRBJ2-3, with TRBD2 matching over 11 bases. CDR3 sequence (DNA): TGTGCCTGGAGTGTAACTAGCGGGAGAGGTACGCAGTATTTT. This gives the protein CAWSVTSGRGTQYF.